This entry features one T cell receptor beta chain sequence. These data come from a study of blood T cell repertoires in COVID-19. Study at large: COVID-19 samples, acute and convalescent, were from the United States, Italy and Spain. PBMCs, B-cell-depleted T cells, or T cells were the source of the cDNA or gDNA that made up the material.

CDR3 size: 15 residues. Trimming removed 3 bases at V and 2 bases at J, with 8 bases between. The V gene's germline CDR1 is SEHNR and CDR2 FQNEAQ (reference sequence). In the original analysis: Reference gene primer amplification gave nucleated cell count estimates. TCRdb's table, derived via immunoSEQ multiplex PCR, lists solely in-frame clones and lacks some. V and J calls plus clone size are reproduced from that table; the DNA served to infer D and trimming. The sample lists over 350,000 clones; around 89% were seen once. The rearrangement joins TRBV7-9 to TRBJ2-6; D not certain. The receptor was derived from a woman in her twenties or thirties with acute or convalescent COVID-19. Sequencing was done on a sample of peripheral blood. CDR3 nucleotides: TGTGCCAGCAGCTTCGGAGTAGCTGGGGCCAACGTCCTGACTTTC. Translation gives CASSFGVAGANVLTF.